This is a list of T cell receptor beta chains from one sample in a study of identical twins. Via MiXCR, TCRdb re-called the 5' RACE reads, giving one row per CDR3 protein. There are 600,000 to 700,000 distinct CDR3 sequences in the sample; roughly 20% occur only once, and around 4.4% lies in the top ten. The sample also formed part of further work on T cells expressing NK-cell markers.

Sequencing was done on a sample of PBMCs. These receptors were collected from a woman between 18 and 29 years old in good health. Each CDR3 is given with its conserved first and last residue. Each record gives: clone size, D gene, J gene, V gene, CDR3 DNA, CDR3 protein. A D gene is named only where the DNA matches it firmly. The size field is filled for only some rows; it gives once, few, many or a size class.

size: .; D: TRBD1; J: TRBJ2-7; V: TRBV6-1; DNA: TGTGCCAGCAGATCCGGGACAGGGGGCGACGAGCAGTACTTC; CDR3: CASRSGTGGDEQYF
size: .; D: .; J: TRBJ2-7; V: TRBV20-1; DNA: TGCAGTGCTCTTAGCGCGGGTAGCTCCTACGAGCAGTACTTC; CDR3: CSALSAGSSYEQYF
size: .; D: TRBD2; J: TRBJ2-3; V: TRBV5-6; DNA: TGTGCCAGCAGCTTGGGGGCAGTCCAGCGGGAGACAGATACGCAGTATTTT; CDR3: CASSLGAVQRETDTQYF
size: .; D: TRBD1; J: TRBJ2-7; V: TRBV27; DNA: TGTGCCAGCAGTTTTTGGCAGGGGGACTCCTACGAGCAGTACTTC; CDR3: CASSFWQGDSYEQYF
size: few; D: .; J: TRBJ2-7; V: TRBV5-1; DNA: TGCGCCAGCAGGGGTTCGACGGGGGGCCCTTACGAGCAGTACTTC; CDR3: CASRGSTGGPYEQYF
size: .; D: TRBD2; J: TRBJ2-3; V: TRBV7-2; DNA: TGTGCCAGCAGCTTCATTAGCGGGAGCACAGATACGCAGTATTTT; CDR3: CASSFISGSTDTQYF
size: .; D: .; J: TRBJ2-7; V: TRBV12-3/TRBV12-4; DNA: TGTGCCAGCAGTCTCCACTCCCGGGGGTACGAGCAGTACTTC; CDR3: CASSLHSRGYEQYF
size: .; D: .; J: TRBJ2-3; V: TRBV7-8; DNA: TGTGCCAGCAGCTTGGCGACAAACCCCACAGATACGCAGTATTTT; CDR3: CASSLATNPTDTQYF
size: many; D: .; J: TRBJ2-4; V: TRBV29-1; DNA: TGCAGCGTTGATTCGGGGATTCAGTACTTC; CDR3: CSVDSGIQYF
size: few; D: .; J: TRBJ2-7; V: TRBV14; DNA: TGTGCCAGCAGCAACGGACTAGGGGGCTCCTACGAGCAGTACTTC; CDR3: CASSNGLGGSYEQYF
size: few; D: .; J: TRBJ1-6; V: TRBV5-5; DNA: TGTGCCAGCAGCTTGGGGGCAGATTATAATTCACCCCTCCACTTT; CDR3: CASSLGADYNSPLHF
size: .; D: .; J: TRBJ2-6; V: TRBV6-5; DNA: TGTGCCAGCAGTTTCTTCTCTGGGGCCAACGTCCTGACTTTC; CDR3: CASSFFSGANVLTF
size: .; D: TRBD2; J: TRBJ2-5; V: TRBV11-1; DNA: TGTGCCAGCAGCAGTTCTAAAGGACTAGCGGGATGGGGCGAGACCCAGTACTTC; CDR3: CASSSSKGLAGWGETQYF
size: .; D: .; J: TRBJ1-2; V: TRBV6-1; DNA: TGTGCCAGCACCCGGGACGAGATGTCGCACTATGGCTACACCTTC; CDR3: CASTRDEMSHYGYTF
size: many; D: TRBD2; J: TRBJ2-5; V: TRBV20-1; DNA: TGCAGTGCTGAGAGGCCCGGACTAGCAGAAGAGACCCAGTACTTC; CDR3: CSAERPGLAEETQYF
size: many; D: .; J: TRBJ1-1; V: TRBV10-3; DNA: TGTGCCATCGGGAGGGGTAGGACTGAAGCTTTCTTT; CDR3: CAIGRGRTEAFF
size: few; D: .; J: TRBJ2-5; V: TRBV29-1; DNA: TGCAGCGTTGATAGGACCGGCCGGGGCCAAGAGACCCAGTACTTC; CDR3: CSVDRTGRGQETQYF
size: .; D: .; J: TRBJ2-5; V: TRBV7-2; DNA: TGTGCCAGCAGCTTGAGTAGCGGTCCGGGGACCCAGTACTTC; CDR3: CASSLSSGPGTQYF
size: .; D: .; J: TRBJ2-1; V: TRBV10-3; DNA: TGTGCCATCAGTGAGTCGAAACCTATCCAATACAATGAGCAGTTCTTC; CDR3: CAISESKPIQYNEQFF
size: .; D: .; J: TRBJ2-7; V: TRBV12-3/TRBV12-4; DNA: TGTGCCAGCAGTAAGATGGGACTCGCGCACTACGAGCAGTACTTC; CDR3: CASSKMGLAHYEQYF
size: .; D: TRBD1; J: TRBJ2-7; V: TRBV20-1; DNA: TGCAGTGCTAATCTCCGGGACAGGTACGAGCAGTACTTC; CDR3: CSANLRDRYEQYF
size: .; D: TRBD2; J: TRBJ2-5; V: TRBV27; DNA: TGTGCCAGCGGCAGTGGGACTAACCTCCAAGAGACCCAGTACTTC; CDR3: CASGSGTNLQETQYF
size: many; D: TRBD1; J: TRBJ1-5; V: TRBV27; DNA: TGTGCCAGCAGGCAGGGGGTGAATCAGCCCCAGCATTTT; CDR3: CASRQGVNQPQHF
size: many; D: .; J: TRBJ2-2; V: TRBV9; DNA: TGTGCCAGCAGCGTAGGCGGGCTGAACACCGGGGAGCTGTTTTTT; CDR3: CASSVGGLNTGELFF
size: few; D: .; J: TRBJ2-1; V: TRBV9; DNA: TGTGCCAGCAGCGTAGAGGGGCGCCAGCAGTTCTTC; CDR3: CASSVEGRQQFF
size: many; D: .; J: TRBJ2-3; V: TRBV5-5; DNA: TGTGCCAGCAGCTTGGAGTGGAAGACGCAGTATTTT; CDR3: CASSLEWKTQYF
size: .; D: TRBD1; J: TRBJ2-1; V: TRBV27; DNA: TGTGCCAGCAGTTTATGGGGACAGGGGGCAAATGAGCAGTTCTTC; CDR3: CASSLWGQGANEQFF
size: .; D: .; J: TRBJ2-2; V: TRBV11-2; DNA: TGTGCCAGCACCCTTAGAAACCGGGACTTTATAAGCGGGGAGCTGTTTTTT; CDR3: CASTLRNRDFISGELFF
size: .; D: .; J: TRBJ2-7; V: TRBV3-1; DNA: TGTGCCAGCAGCCAAGGGGACGGGACGACCCGTGTGGGGCCCTACGAGCAGTACTTC; CDR3: CASSQGDGTTRVGPYEQYF
size: .; D: .; J: TRBJ1-1; V: TRBV6-5; DNA: TGTGCCAGCAGTTACGGACAGACCAATGAAGCTTTCTTT; CDR3: CASSYGQTNEAFF
size: .; D: .; J: TRBJ2-3; V: TRBV12-5; DNA: TGTGCTAGTGCCCCGCCTTACACCGCGGGAGATACGCAGTATTTT; CDR3: CASAPPYTAGDTQYF
size: .; D: TRBD1; J: TRBJ2-5; V: TRBV5-1; DNA: TGCGCCAGCAGCTTGGCGACAGGGTTCATCGAGACCCAGTACTTC; CDR3: CASSLATGFIETQYF
size: few; D: TRBD2; J: TRBJ2-3; V: TRBV6-1; DNA: TGTGCCAGCAGACCCGGGGTAGCGGGACAAGATACGCAGTATTTT; CDR3: CASRPGVAGQDTQYF